These 26 T cell receptor beta chains share one sample of origin, sequenced in a study of Ad26.COV2.S vaccination and SARS-CoV-2 variants. Profiling relied on immunoSEQ multiplex PCR, and the TCRdb table lists in-frame clones only, not all of them. Of about 320,000 clones in the sample, about 86% were seen once. The treatment denotes: 15 to 20 received Ad26.COV2.S at low or high dose, single or two shots; about 5 received placebo; per-sample allocation not given. Each sample was drawn 63 days after the first injection (of vaccine or placebo). The sequencing here drew on peripheral blood, taken in a trial of Ad26.COV2.S vaccine versus placebo. These receptors were taken from a person aged 18-60 years who received the Ad26.COV2.S COVID-19 vaccine or a placebo.

The chain links TRBV7-2 to TRBJ2-3, with D unresolved. The V end lost 4 bases, the J end lost 1 base, and 12 bases lay between the germline ends. The CDR3 contains 15 residues. Per germline, CDR1 SGHTA and CDR2 FQGNSA. The CDR3 DNA sequence: TGTGCCAGCAGCTCAAGGCTGCACCGCACAGATACGCAGTATTTT. It encodes CASSSRLHRTDTQYF.

The CDR3: CASSPGGGAPNEQFF. The CDR3 region has the DNA TGTGCCAGCTCACCAGGGGGCGGCGCCCCGAATGAGCAGTTCTTC. This sequence joins TRBV18 and TRBJ2-1; possible D gene TRBD1, 6 bases. The CDR3 has 15 amino acids. Trimming took off 2 bases at V and 7 bases at J, with 15 bases between the two ends. The germline V gene encodes CDR1 KGHSH and CDR2 LQKENI. Combining the CDR3 with reference TRBV18 and TRBJ2-1 gives the whole variable domain NAGVMQNPRHLVRRRGQEARLRCSPMKGHSHVYWYRQLPEEGLKFMVYLQKENIIDESGMPKERFSAEFPKEGPSILRIQQVVRGDSAAYFCASSPGGGAPNEQFFGPGTRLTVL.

On this clone itself: The same CDR3 can be traced to other DNA sequences in this sample. This rearrangement joins TRBV5-1 to TRBJ2-5; 11 positions agree with TRBD2. Germline CDR1 reads SGHRS; CDR2 reads YFSETQ. The CDR3 has 15 amino acids. J gave up 5 bases and V 1 base, and 4 bases lay outside the gene matches. The CDR3 protein is CASSLTSGGGETQYF. CDR3 coding DNA: TGCGCCAGCAGCTTGACTAGCGGGGGCGGGGAGACCCAGTACTTC.

A few counts support this clone. This chain joins TRBV10-3 and TRBJ2-3; TRBD1 aligns across 10 bases. J was trimmed by 4 bases and V by 3 bases; bases with no gene match: 10. CDR3 length: 17 amino acids. The V gene's germline CDR1 is ENHRY and CDR2 SYGVKD. The DNA of the CDR3 is TGTGCCATCAGTGACCCCTCGACAGGGGGCGGTTCAGATACGCAGTATTTT. Translated: CAISDPSTGGGSDTQYF.

V usage is TRBV30 and J usage is TRBJ1-3; D might be TRBD1 (5 bases). This CDR3 contains 17 residues. Germline CDR1 reads GTSNPN; CDR2 reads SVGIG (reference sequence). V shed 4 bases and J shed 0 bases, with 19 bases lying between them. CDR3 sequence: CAWIRGTPALSGNTIYF. The CDR3 bases are TGTGCCTGGATCCGTGGGACTCCAGCTCTCTCTGGAAACACCATATATTTT. Full variable domain (missing parts from reference TRBV30 and TRBJ1-3): SQTIHQWPATLVQPVGSPLSLECTVEGTSNPNLYWYRQAAGRGLQLLFYSVGIGQISSEVPQNLSASRPQDRQFILSSKKLLLSDSGFYLCAWIRGTPALSGNTIYFGEGSWLTVV.

This clone was detected only once. The V call is TRBV2, the J call TRBJ1-5; 8 bases line up with TRBD1. From germline, CDR1 is SNHLY and CDR2 FYNNEI. With 4 bases clipped from V and 4 bases from J, the junction kept 0 bases outside the gene matches. The CDR3 contains 13 residues. The CDR3 sequence is CASSGQGNQPQHF. Written as DNA, the CDR3 is TGTGCCAGCAGTGGACAGGGGAATCAGCCCCAGCATTTT. The full variable domain, with the rest looked up from reference TRBV2 and TRBJ1-5, is EPEVTQTPSHQVTQMGQEVILRCVPISNHLYFYWYRQILGQKVEFLVSFYNNEISEKSEIFDDQFSVERPDGSNFTLKIRSTKLEDSAMYFCASSGQGNQPQHFGDGTRLSIL.

This rearrangement joins TRBV7-6 to TRBJ2-1; D may correspond to TRBD1 or TRBD2 (5 bases each). Germline assignment: CDR1 SGHVS and CDR2 FNYEAQ. This CDR3 contains 14 residues. Trimming cost V 5 bases and J 9 bases, with 17 bases left between them. The CDR3 loop reads CASSRRREGGEQFF. CDR3 nucleotide sequence: TGTGCCAGCAGCCGACGCAGGGAAGGAGGTGAGCAGTTCTTC. Supplemented by reference TRBV7-6 and TRBJ2-1, the full variable domain reads GAGVSQSPRYKVTKRGQDVALRCDPISGHVSLYWYRQALGQGPEFLTYFNYEAQQDKSGLPNDRFSAERPEGSISTLTIQRTEQRDSAMYRCASSRRREGGEQFFGPGTRLTVL.

J is TRBJ1-2 and V is TRBV4-1; 9 bases fit TRBD1. From germline, CDR1 is MGHRA and CDR2 YSYEKL. V lost 2 bases and J lost 4; bases outside the gene matches: 8. The CDR3 totals 16 residues. CDR3: CASSQHTGGASYGYTF. In nucleotides, the CDR3 is TGCGCCAGCAGCCAACATACAGGGGGCGCTTCCTATGGCTACACCTTC.

This clone has a handful of counts. This sequence joins TRBV5-1 and TRBJ2-1, with a weak D call TRBD2 (6 bases). The germline V and J ends were trimmed by 0 bases and 0 bases, with 16 bases remaining between them. The length of the CDR3 is 18 residues. Germline V gives CDR1 SGHRS, CDR2 YFSETQ. The CDR3 reads CASSLAVLRGSSYNEQFF. Written as DNA, the CDR3 is TGCGCCAGCAGCTTGGCGGTTCTACGGGGGAGCTCCTACAATGAGCAGTTCTTC.

The sample holds one count of this clone. J is TRBJ2-3 and V is TRBV5-4, with D unclear. There are 14 residues in the CDR3. Germline V lookup: CDR1 SGHNT, CDR2 YYREEE (reference sequence). Trimming removed 5 bases from V and 0 bases from J, with 10 bases in between. Here the CDR3 DNA reads TGTGCCAGCAGGTCGCCTGGTAGCACAGATACGCAGTATTTT. Protein sequence: CASRSPGSTDTQYF.

The chain links TRBV11-2 to TRBJ2-7; 9 nucleotides agree with TRBD2. This CDR3 has 17 amino acids. Unmatched junction bases numbered 10, after V lost 3 bases and J lost 1 base. Germline V gene sequence: CDR1 SGHAT, CDR2 FQNNGV. CDR3 nucleotide sequence: TGTGCCAGCAGCTTTGGCGGGGGGGCCTTTGGATCCTACGAGCAGTACTTC. Its protein is CASSFGGGAFGSYEQYF.

The chain's CDR3 is CASSPLAGDLQPQHF. The CDR3 DNA sequence: TGTGCCAGCAGCCCACTGGCAGGTGACCTCCAGCCCCAGCATTTT. The V and J genes are TRBV6-2 or TRBV6-3 and TRBJ1-5; D not resolved. Germline loops: CDR1 MNHEY, CDR2 SVGEGT. The CDR3 covers 15 residues. Trimming stripped 6 bases from V and 7 bases from J, with 19 bases between.

The CDR3 loop is CASSLGVGTGNEKLFF. In DNA, the CDR3 is TGTGCCAGCAGCCTGGGGGTCGGGACAGGGAATGAAAAACTGTTTTTT. The chain links TRBV9 to TRBJ1-4; 9 nucleotides agree with TRBD1. This CDR3 has 16 residues. Germline V gene lookup returns CDR1 SGDLS and CDR2 YYNGEE. The V and J ends lost 4 bases and 5 bases, in that order; junction bases with no gene match: 9.

This chain uses TRBV7-3 with TRBJ2-6; D may correspond to TRBD1 or TRBD2 (6 bases each). With 1 base removed from V and 0 bases from J, the gap between germline ends came to 10 bases. CDR1 and CDR2 from the germline V gene are SGHTA and FQGTGA. The length of the CDR3 is 17 residues. The CDR3, as DNA: TGTGCCAGCAGCTTAAGGGGGGCCGCCTCTGGGGCCAACGTCCTGACTTTC. Protein product: CASSLRGAASGANVLTF.

The J gene is TRBJ1-3, the V gene TRBV30; tentative D call: TRBD1 (5 bases). CDR1 is GTSNPN, CDR2 SVGIG, per germline (reference sequence). The V end was cut by 3 bases, the J end by 2 bases, with 11 bases between. The CDR3 consists of 14 residues. As DNA, the CDR3 is TGTGCCTGGAGCGCTGGGGGGGCTGGAAACACCATATATTTT. It codes for CAWSAGGAGNTIYF. Combining the CDR3 with reference TRBV30 and TRBJ1-3 gives the whole variable domain SQTIHQWPATLVQPVGSPLSLECTVEGTSNPNLYWYRQAAGRGLQLLFYSVGIGQISSEVPQNLSASRPQDRQFILSSKKLLLSDSGFYLCAWSAGGAGNTIYFGEGSWLTVV.

This clone was seen just once. The chain links TRBV21-1 to TRBJ1-5. TRBV21-1 is labeled a pseudogene. This CDR3 has 16 amino acids. Here the CDR3 DNA reads TGTGCCAGCAGCACAAGCGGAAAGACGGGATGCCAGCCCCAGCATTTT. The encoded protein is CASSTSGKTGCQPQHF.

This chain connects TRBV7-2 to TRBJ2-3; TRBD2 is a possible D gene (5 bases). The germline V gene has CDR1 SGHTA and CDR2 FQGNSA. Trimming cost V 5 bases and J 5 bases, with 17 bases left between them. The CDR3 contains 15 residues. CDR3 amino acids: CASSLQVALKDTQYF. CDR3 nucleotides: TGTGCCAGCAGCCTCCAGGTAGCGTTAAAAGATACGCAGTATTTT.

The chain has TRBV6-5 and TRBJ1-2, with D maybe TRBD1 (5 bases). This CDR3 is 13 amino acids long. The V and J ends lost 6 bases and 3 bases respectively, with 11 bases between them. Germline assignment: CDR1 MNHEY and CDR2 SVGAGI. The CDR3 DNA reads TGTGCCAGCAGGGGGGAAAATTACTATGGCTACACCTTC. Translated: CASRGENYYGYTF.

This chain connects TRBV5-1 to TRBJ1-1; D is perhaps TRBD1 (6 bases). V was pared by 0 bases and J by 7 bases, with 10 bases between. The CDR3 contains 13 residues. Germline CDR1 reads SGHRS; CDR2 reads YFSETQ. The CDR3 DNA reads as TGCGCCAGCAGCTTGGATATAGGGGGTGAAGCTTTCTTT. This codes for CASSLDIGGEAFF.

The V call is TRBV5-1, the J call TRBJ1-3; D is possibly TRBD1 (6 bases). V was trimmed by 0 bases and J by 0 bases, leaving 10 bases between them. This CDR3 has 16 amino acids. Germline V lookup: CDR1 SGHRS, CDR2 YFSETQ. CDR3 coding DNA: TGCGCCAGCAGCTTGGCCACAGGGCTCTCTGGAAACACCATATATTTT. Translation gives CASSLATGLSGNTIYF.

The J gene is TRBJ2-3, the V gene TRBV12-3 or TRBV12-4; D is unclear. CDR3 length: 13 residues. Deletions cut 3 bases from V and 3 bases from J, with 7 bases between. The CDR3 region has the DNA TGTGCCAGCAGTTTGGGGAAGACAGATACGCAGTATTTT. Residues: CASSLGKTDTQYF.

This clone was seen more than once but under ten times. DNA for the CDR3: TGTGCCAGCAGTTACTCTCCTGCAGCGGGGGAGCAGTACTTC. Amino acids: CASSYSPAAGEQYF. The chain uses TRBV6-5 and TRBJ2-7; 7 nucleotides line up with TRBD2. Trimming removed 0 bases from V and 7 bases from J; junction bases left unmatched: 6. The germline gives CDR1 MNHEY, CDR2 SVGAGI. This CDR3 is built from 14 residues.

The chain uses TRBV6-2 or TRBV6-3 and TRBJ2-5; D perhaps matches TRBD1 (5 bases). Germline V gene sequence: CDR1 MNHEY, CDR2 SVGEGT. The CDR3 totals 15 residues. V lost 0 bases, J lost 1 base, and 9 bases lay in between. The CDR3 nucleotides are TGTGCCAGCAGTTACTCCCAGGGCCCCCAAGAGACCCAGTACTTC. As protein: CASSYSQGPQETQYF.

This chain links TRBV5-6 with TRBJ1-6, with D maybe TRBD1 (5 bases). The germline gives CDR1 SGHDT, CDR2 YYEEEE. V was clipped by 1 base and J by 8 bases, with 10 bases between them. CDR3 length: 14 residues. CDR3: CASSLQGRDSPLHF. CDR3 nucleotide sequence: TGTGCCAGCAGCTTGCAGGGACGGGATTCACCCCTCCACTTT.

The J gene is TRBJ2-7, the V gene TRBV5-1; D assignment may be TRBD1 or TRBD2 (5 bases each). The CDR3 is 17 residues long. Germline V gene sequence: CDR1 SGHRS, CDR2 YFSETQ. Trimming removed 0 bases from V and 0 bases from J, with 16 bases in between. CDR3 loop: CASSLVSPGQGSYEQYF. Written as DNA, the CDR3 is TGCGCCAGCAGCTTGGTCTCTCCGGGGCAGGGCTCCTACGAGCAGTACTTC.

The genes are TRBV27 and TRBJ1-5; 7 bases agree with TRBD1. The CDR3 totals 15 residues. CDR1 MNHEY and CDR2 SMNVEV come from the germline V gene (reference sequence). With 5 bases clipped from V and 7 bases from J, the junction kept 11 bases outside the gene matches. CDR3 amino acids: CASSPRTGMSQPQHF. The CDR3 nucleotides read TGTGCCAGCAGTCCCAGGACAGGAATGTCGCAGCCCCAGCATTTT.